This T cell receptor (beta chain) derives from a study of patients and donors after allogeneic stem cell transplantation. Germline-derived CDR1 and CDR2 are SGHTA and FQGNSA. The V gene lost 7 bases and the J gene lost 1 base, with 3 bases spanning the gap. The CDR3 runs 11 residues. TCRdb fed the RT-PCR reads into MiXCR, producing one record per CDR3 protein. The data show around 170,000 distinct CDR3 sequences, 24% seen once. The source is a human donor who was either an allogeneic HSCT recipient or a stem cell or donor lymphocyte infusion donor (not recorded which). It is not recorded whose cells these are; they may come from a transplant donor. The sample was blood, either unsorted or a sorted T cell fraction (not recorded which). The chain recombines TRBV7-2 with TRBJ2-3; no firm D call. The CDR3 protein is CASTRTDTQYF. The CDR3 DNA follows: TGTGCCAGCACACGCACAGATACGCAGTATTTT.